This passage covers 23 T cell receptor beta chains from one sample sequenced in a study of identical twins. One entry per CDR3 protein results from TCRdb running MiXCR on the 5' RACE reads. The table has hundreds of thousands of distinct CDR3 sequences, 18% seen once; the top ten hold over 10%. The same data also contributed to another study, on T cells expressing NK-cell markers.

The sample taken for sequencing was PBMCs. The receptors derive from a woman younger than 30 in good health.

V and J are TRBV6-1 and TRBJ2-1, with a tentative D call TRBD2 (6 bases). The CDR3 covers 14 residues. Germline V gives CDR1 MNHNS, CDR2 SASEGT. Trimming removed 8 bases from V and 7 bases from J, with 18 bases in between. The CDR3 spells CASRGVVTRNEQFF. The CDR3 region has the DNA TGTGCCAGCCGCGGGGTAGTGACGAGAAATGAGCAGTTCTTC.

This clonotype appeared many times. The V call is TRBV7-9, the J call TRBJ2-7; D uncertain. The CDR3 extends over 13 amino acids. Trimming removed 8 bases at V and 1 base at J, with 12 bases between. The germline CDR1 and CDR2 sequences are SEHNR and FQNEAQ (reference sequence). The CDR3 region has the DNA TGTGCCAGCTCACCGGACGGGTCCTACGAGCAGTACTTC. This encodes CASSPDGSYEQYF.

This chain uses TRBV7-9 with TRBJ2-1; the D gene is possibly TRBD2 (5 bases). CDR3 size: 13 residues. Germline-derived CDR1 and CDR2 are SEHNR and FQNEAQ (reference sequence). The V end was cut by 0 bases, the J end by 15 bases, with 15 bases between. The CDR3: CASSLALGDYWFF. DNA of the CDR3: TGTGCCAGCAGCTTAGCGCTGGGAGACTATTGGTTCTTC. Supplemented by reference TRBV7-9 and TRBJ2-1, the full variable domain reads DTGVSQNPRHKITKRGQNVTFRCDPISEHNRLYWYRQTLGQGPEFLTYFQNEAQLEKSRLLSDRFSAERPKGSFSTLEIQRTEQGDSAMYLCASSLALGDYWFFGPGTRLTVL.

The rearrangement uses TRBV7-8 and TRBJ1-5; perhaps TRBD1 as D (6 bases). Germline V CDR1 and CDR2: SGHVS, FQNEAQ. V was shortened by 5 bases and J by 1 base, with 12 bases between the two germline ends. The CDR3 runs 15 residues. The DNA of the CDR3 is TGTGCCAGCAGCAAGGGGGTTTGGAGCAATCAGCCCCAGCATTTT. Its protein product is CASSKGVWSNQPQHF.

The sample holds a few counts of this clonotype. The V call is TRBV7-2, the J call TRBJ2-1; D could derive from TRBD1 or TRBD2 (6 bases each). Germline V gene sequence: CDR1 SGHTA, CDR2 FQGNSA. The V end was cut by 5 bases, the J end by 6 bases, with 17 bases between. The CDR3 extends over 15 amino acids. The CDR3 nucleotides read TGTGCCAGCAGCCTAGGGGGGCTCCTAACCAATGAGCAGTTCTTC. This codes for CASSLGGLLTNEQFF.

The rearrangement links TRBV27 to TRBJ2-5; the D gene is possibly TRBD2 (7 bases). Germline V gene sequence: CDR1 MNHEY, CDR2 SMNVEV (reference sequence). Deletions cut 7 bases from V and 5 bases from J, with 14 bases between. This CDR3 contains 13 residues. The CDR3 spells CASKEGGMETQYF. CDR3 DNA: TGTGCCAGCAAGGAGGGGGGGATGGAGACCCAGTACTTC.

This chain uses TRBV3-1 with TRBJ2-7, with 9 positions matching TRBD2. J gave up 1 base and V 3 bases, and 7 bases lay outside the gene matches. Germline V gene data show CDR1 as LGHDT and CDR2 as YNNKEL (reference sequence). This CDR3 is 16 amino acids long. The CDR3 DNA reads TGTGCCAGCAGCCAGGTGACTAGCGGTGCATCCTACGAGCAGTACTTC. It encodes CASSQVTSGASYEQYF.

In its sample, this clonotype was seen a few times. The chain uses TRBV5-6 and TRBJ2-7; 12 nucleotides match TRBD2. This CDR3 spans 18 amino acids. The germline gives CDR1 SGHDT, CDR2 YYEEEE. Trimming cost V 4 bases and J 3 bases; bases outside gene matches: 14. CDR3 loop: CASSLSRGPTSGSYEQYF. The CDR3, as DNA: TGTGCCAGCAGCCTGTCCCGGGGTCCGACTAGCGGGAGCTACGAGCAGTACTTC.

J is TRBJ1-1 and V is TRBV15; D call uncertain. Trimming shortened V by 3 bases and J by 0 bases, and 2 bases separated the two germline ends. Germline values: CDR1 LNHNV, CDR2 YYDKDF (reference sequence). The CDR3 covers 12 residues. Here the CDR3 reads CATSSMNTEAFF. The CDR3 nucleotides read TGTGCCACCAGCAGCATGAACACTGAAGCTTTCTTT.

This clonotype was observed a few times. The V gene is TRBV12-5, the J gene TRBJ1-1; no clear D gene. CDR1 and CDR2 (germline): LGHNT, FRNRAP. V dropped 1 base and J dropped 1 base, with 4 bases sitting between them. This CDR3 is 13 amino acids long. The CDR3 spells CASGLGSNTEAFF. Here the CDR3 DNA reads TGTGCTAGTGGTTTGGGCTCGAACACTGAAGCTTTCTTT.

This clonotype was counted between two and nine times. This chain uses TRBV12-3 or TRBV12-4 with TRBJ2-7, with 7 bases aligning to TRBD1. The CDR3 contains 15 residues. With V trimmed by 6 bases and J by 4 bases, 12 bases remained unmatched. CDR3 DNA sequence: TGTGCCAGCAGCGATGAGGGACAGTTGGGATACGAGCAGTACTTC. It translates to CASSDEGQLGYEQYF.

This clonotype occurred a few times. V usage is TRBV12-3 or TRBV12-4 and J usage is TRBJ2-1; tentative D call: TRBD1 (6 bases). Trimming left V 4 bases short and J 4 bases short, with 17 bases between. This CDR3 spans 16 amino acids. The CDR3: CASSSGQRISYNEQFF. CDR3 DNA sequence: TGTGCCAGCAGTTCCGGACAGAGAATTTCGTACAATGAGCAGTTCTTC.

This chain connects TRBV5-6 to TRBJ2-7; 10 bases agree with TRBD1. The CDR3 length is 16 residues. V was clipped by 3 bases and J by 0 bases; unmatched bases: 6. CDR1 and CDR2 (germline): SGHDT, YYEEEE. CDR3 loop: CASSWGTGVISYEQYF. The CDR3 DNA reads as TGTGCCAGCAGCTGGGGGACAGGGGTGATCTCCTACGAGCAGTACTTC.

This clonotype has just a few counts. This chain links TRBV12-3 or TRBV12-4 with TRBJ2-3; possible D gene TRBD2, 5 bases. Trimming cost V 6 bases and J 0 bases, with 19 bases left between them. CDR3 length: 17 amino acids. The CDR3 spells CASSPEHEGSSTDTQYF. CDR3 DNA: TGTGCCAGCAGCCCCGAACACGAGGGCAGTAGCACAGATACGCAGTATTTT.

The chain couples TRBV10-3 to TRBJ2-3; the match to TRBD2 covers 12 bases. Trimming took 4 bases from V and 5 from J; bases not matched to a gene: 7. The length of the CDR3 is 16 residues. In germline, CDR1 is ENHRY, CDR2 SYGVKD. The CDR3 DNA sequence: TGTGCCATCAGTGCCCGACTAGCGGGAGATGGAGATACGCAGTATTTT. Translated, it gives CAISARLAGDGDTQYF.

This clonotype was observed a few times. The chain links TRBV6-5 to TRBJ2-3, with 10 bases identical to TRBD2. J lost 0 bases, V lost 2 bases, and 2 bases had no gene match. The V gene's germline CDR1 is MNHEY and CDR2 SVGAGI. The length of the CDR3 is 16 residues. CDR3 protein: CASSYLAGASTDTQYF. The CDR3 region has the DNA TGTGCCAGCAGTTACCTAGCGGGAGCGAGCACAGATACGCAGTATTTT.

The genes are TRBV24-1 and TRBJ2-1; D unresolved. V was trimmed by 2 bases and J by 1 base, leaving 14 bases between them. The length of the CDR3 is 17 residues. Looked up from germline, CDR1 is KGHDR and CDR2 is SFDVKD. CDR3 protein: CATSDSNQLGSYNEQFF. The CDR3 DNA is TGTGCCACCAGTGATTCCAACCAGCTGGGGTCCTACAATGAGCAGTTCTTC.

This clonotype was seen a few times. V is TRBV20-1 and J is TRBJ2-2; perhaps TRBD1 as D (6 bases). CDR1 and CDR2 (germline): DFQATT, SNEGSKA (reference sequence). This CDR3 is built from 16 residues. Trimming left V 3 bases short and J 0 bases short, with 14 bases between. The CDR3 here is CSARTPGQANTGELFF. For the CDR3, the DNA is TGCAGTGCTAGGACCCCGGGACAAGCGAACACCGGGGAGCTGTTTTTT.

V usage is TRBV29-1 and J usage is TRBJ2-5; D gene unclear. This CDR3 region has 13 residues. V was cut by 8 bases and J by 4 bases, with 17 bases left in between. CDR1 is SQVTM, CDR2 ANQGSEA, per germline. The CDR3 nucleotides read TGCAGCCACGCTGGGATTCTGGGAGAGACCCAGTACTTC. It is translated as CSHAGILGETQYF.

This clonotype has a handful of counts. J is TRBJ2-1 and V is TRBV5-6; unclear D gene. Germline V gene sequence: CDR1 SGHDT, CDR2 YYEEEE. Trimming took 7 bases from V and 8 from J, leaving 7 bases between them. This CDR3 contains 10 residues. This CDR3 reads CASGPDEQFF. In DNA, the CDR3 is TGTGCCAGCGGGCCGGATGAGCAGTTCTTC.

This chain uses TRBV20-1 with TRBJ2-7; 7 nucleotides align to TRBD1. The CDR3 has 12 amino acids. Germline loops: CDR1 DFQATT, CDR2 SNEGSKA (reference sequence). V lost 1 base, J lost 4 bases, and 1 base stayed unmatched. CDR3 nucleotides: TGCAGTGCTAGAGCACAGGGGTACGAGCAGTACTTC. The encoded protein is CSARAQGYEQYF.

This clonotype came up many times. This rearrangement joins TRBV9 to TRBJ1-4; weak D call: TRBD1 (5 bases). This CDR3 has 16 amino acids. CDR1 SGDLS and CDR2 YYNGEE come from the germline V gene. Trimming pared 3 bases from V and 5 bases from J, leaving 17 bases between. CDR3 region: CASSERGTPGNEKLFF. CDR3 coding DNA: TGTGCCAGCAGCGAACGGGGGACCCCGGGCAATGAAAAACTGTTTTTT.

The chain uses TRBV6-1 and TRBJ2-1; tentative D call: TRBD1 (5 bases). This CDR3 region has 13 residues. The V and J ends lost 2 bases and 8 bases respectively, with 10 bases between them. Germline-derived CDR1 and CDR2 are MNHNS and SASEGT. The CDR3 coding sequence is TGTGCCAGCAGTGAAATAGGGGTCGATGAGCAGTTCTTC. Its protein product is CASSEIGVDEQFF.